These 30 T cell receptor beta chains came from one sample sequenced in a study of cytomegalovirus exposure and HLA in healthy donors. Only in-frame clones appear in the TCRdb table, and some are missing; sequencing was by immunoSEQ multiplex PCR. The sample has over 150,000 clones, about 86% seen once. The source material was PBMCs. The receptors here all came from a man aged 18 to 29 in good health and CMV-seropositive.

The sample holds a few counts of this clone. The chain uses TRBV25-1 and TRBJ1-5, with unresolved D. The V gene lost 3 bases and the J gene lost 3 bases, with 9 bases spanning the gap. The germline V gene encodes CDR1 MGHDK and CDR2 SYGVNS. The CDR3 extends over 14 amino acids. The CDR3 bases are TGTGCCAGCAGTGACCTCGGGATCAATCAGCCCCAGCATTTT. Encoded protein: CASSDLGINQPQHF.

V usage is TRBV29-1 and J usage is TRBJ1-1, with 8 bases that match TRBD1. The germline V gene encodes CDR1 SQVTM and CDR2 ANQGSEA. The J segment lost 6 bases and the V segment lost 5 bases, leaving 2 bases of the junction unmatched. The CDR3 totals 11 residues. In nucleotides, the CDR3 is TGCAGCGTTTCGGACAGGGCTGAAGCTTTCTTT. The encoded protein is CSVSDRAEAFF.

The CDR3 nucleotides read TGTGCCAGCAGTTACTCTCAGTGGGAGACCCAGTACTTC. This encodes CASSYSQWETQYF. The rearrangement uses TRBV6-5 and TRBJ2-5; D remains unclear. The CDR3 has 13 residues. V shed 0 bases and J shed 5 bases, with 7 bases lying between them. Per the germline V gene, CDR1 is MNHEY and CDR2 is SVGAGI.

This chain connects TRBV27 to TRBJ2-7, with D possibly being TRBD2 (7 bases). Trimming pared 2 bases from V and 3 bases from J, leaving 17 bases between. CDR1 and CDR2 (germline): MNHEY, SMNVEV (reference sequence). The CDR3 is made up of 16 amino acids. CDR3 coding DNA: TGTGCCAGCAGTTTAACCGGGGGGCCTTCCTACTACGAGCAGTACTTC. The encoded protein is CASSLTGGPSYYEQYF.

Comment on this clone: A much larger clone lies one base from this, so it may be a read error. The rearrangement joins TRBV7-2 to TRBJ2-1; 16 nucleotides match TRBD2. CDR1 and CDR2 from the germline V gene are SGHTA and FQGNSA. The CDR3 runs to 15 residues. Trimming took 5 bases from V and 8 from J; bases not matched to a gene: 3. Here the CDR3 reads CASSAGTSGRDEQFF. The DNA of the CDR3 is TGTGCCAGCAGCGCCGGGACTAGCGGGAGGGATGAGCAGTTCTTC.

Remarks on this clone: Other DNA sequences in the sample encode the same CDR3. The rearrangement joins TRBV5-1 to TRBJ1-1, with D hard to call. Germline CDR1 is SGHRS and CDR2 is YFSETQ. Between the trimmed V and J ends, which lost 1 base and 0 bases, there was a span of 4 bases. This CDR3 is built from 13 residues. CDR3 sequence: CASSLSLNTEAFF. CDR3 DNA: TGCGCCAGCAGCTTGTCTCTGAACACTGAAGCTTTCTTT. Full variable domain (outside the CDR3, taken from reference TRBV5-1 and TRBJ1-1): KAGVTQTPRYLIKTRGQQVTLSCSPISGHRSVSWYQQTPGQGLQFLFEYFSETQRNKGNFPGRFSGRQFSNSRSEMNVSTLELGDSALYLCASSLSLNTEAFFGQGTRLTVV.

V gene TRBV19 combines with J gene TRBJ2-7; 8 bases agree with TRBD2. The V and J ends lost 5 bases and 3 bases, in that order; junction bases with no gene match: 6. Germline V lookup: CDR1 LNHDA, CDR2 SQIVND (reference sequence). The CDR3 spans 14 residues. The CDR3 region is CASSQLADFYEQYF. The CDR3 DNA reads as TGTGCCAGTAGTCAACTAGCGGATTTCTACGAGCAGTACTTC.

This clone was seen once. The chain combines TRBV15 with TRBJ1-3; 7 nucleotides match TRBD1. Trimming at V came to 0 bases and at J to 3 bases, leaving 8 bases not matched to a gene. The germline V gene encodes CDR1 LNHNV and CDR2 YYDKDF (reference sequence). This CDR3 has 17 residues. The CDR3 protein is CATSRDRDRADGNTIYF. The CDR3 nucleotides are TGTGCCACCAGCAGAGATCGCGACAGGGCGGATGGAAACACCATATATTTT.

The V and J genes are TRBV4-2 and TRBJ1-5, with D possibly TRBD1 on 6 matching bases. Trimming removed 1 base at V and 6 bases at J, with 10 bases between. CDR3 length: 14 amino acids. CDR1 is LGHNA, CDR2 YNFKEQ, per germline. The CDR3 protein is CASSQAGDGQPQHF. The DNA for the CDR3 is TGTGCCAGCAGCCAAGCAGGGGACGGTCAGCCCCAGCATTTT.

The CDR3 DNA reads as TGTGCCAGCAGTCCCCAGACAGGAAACTACACCTTC. Its translation: CASSPQTGNYTF. The chain carries TRBV6-5 and TRBJ1-2; D perhaps matches TRBD1 (6 bases). CDR1 and CDR2 from the germline V gene are MNHEY and SVGAGI. The ends were cut back, 5 bases at V and 10 bases at J, with 14 bases in the middle. This CDR3 is built from 12 residues.

The chain employs TRBV6-1 and TRBJ2-6, with D maybe TRBD1 (6 bases). This CDR3 comprises 15 residues. CDR1 MNHNS and CDR2 SASEGT come from the germline V gene. The germline V and J ends were trimmed by 5 bases and 0 bases, with 8 bases remaining between them. The CDR3 spells CASSLQGSGANVLTF. The CDR3 DNA follows: TGTGCCAGCAGTTTACAGGGCTCTGGGGCCAACGTCCTGACTTTC.

V gene TRBV7-3 combines with J gene TRBJ2-1, with D tentatively TRBD2 (5 bases). This CDR3 contains 21 residues. The germline gives CDR1 SGHTA, CDR2 FQGTGA. V was cut by 5 bases and J by 5 bases, with 34 bases left in between. In nucleotides, the CDR3 is TGTGCCAGCAGCCCACAACCCTGGAGTTGGAGCGGTCCCGCGTCCCACAATGAGCAGTTCTTC. Translating gives CASSPQPWSWSGPASHNEQFF.

The J gene is TRBJ2-5, the V gene TRBV7-2, with D perhaps matching TRBD2 (5 bases). Germline lookup yields CDR1 SGHTA and CDR2 FQGNSA. The CDR3 extends over 15 amino acids. The ends were cut back, 1 base at V and 9 bases at J, with 18 bases in the middle. The CDR3 is CASSLGGLAVVAQYF. The CDR3 DNA reads as TGTGCCAGCAGCTTAGGTGGGCTAGCCGTGGTAGCCCAGTACTTC.

V and J are TRBV18 and TRBJ2-1; 10 positions match TRBD2. V shed 0 bases and J 14 bases; nucleotides not matched to a gene: 4. The CDR3 is 13 amino acids. Germline lookup yields CDR1 KGHSH and CDR2 LQKENI. CDR3 sequence reads: CASSPPETSGKFF. CDR3 coding DNA: TGTGCCAGCTCACCACCGGAAACTAGCGGGAAGTTCTTC.

The chain links TRBV29-1 to TRBJ2-4; possibly TRBD1 for D (6 bases). Trimming left V 2 bases short and J 6 bases short, with 11 bases between. Germline V gives CDR1 SQVTM, CDR2 ANQGSEA. This CDR3 is 13 amino acids long. DNA for the CDR3: TGCAGCGTTGAACGGCAGGGGAGAAACATTCAGTACTTC. Its translation: CSVERQGRNIQYF.

This chain uses TRBV5-1 with TRBJ1-2, with 9 nucleotides matching TRBD1. CDR3 length equals 15 residues. Germline V gives CDR1 SGHRS, CDR2 YFSETQ. V shed 4 bases, J shed 7 bases, and the junction held 11 bases outside the gene matches. The CDR3 loop reads CASSVTQGARGGYTF. CDR3 nucleotide sequence: TGCGCCAGCAGCGTGACACAGGGGGCTAGGGGTGGCTACACCTTC.

This CDR3 reads CASSSRQGTSTDTQYF. The CDR3 nucleotides read TGTGCCAGCAGCTCGCGACAGGGGACTAGCACAGATACGCAGTATTTT. The chain is built from TRBV7-8 and TRBJ2-3; TRBD1 matches at 8 bases. Germline CDR1 and CDR2: SGHVS and FQNEAQ. The CDR3 totals 16 residues. The V gene end was trimmed by 4 bases and the J gene end by 0 bases; junction bases not matched to a gene: 6.

This rearrangement joins TRBV18 to TRBJ1-5; no clear D gene. Deletions cut 2 bases from V and 5 bases from J, with 7 bases between. There are 13 residues in the CDR3. Germline CDR1 is KGHSH and CDR2 is LQKENI. CDR3 amino acids: CASSPEDDQPQHF. Here the CDR3 DNA reads TGTGCCAGCTCACCAGAGGATGATCAGCCCCAGCATTTT.

The chain links TRBV6-5 to TRBJ1-5; D is unresolved. Germline V gene lookup returns CDR1 MNHEY and CDR2 SVGAGI. Trimming left V 0 bases short and J 4 bases short, with 10 bases between. The CDR3 runs 15 residues. CDR3 amino acids: CASSYSPTTNQPQHF. The DNA of the CDR3 is TGTGCCAGCAGTTACTCGCCGACAACAAATCAGCCCCAGCATTTT.

The CDR3 nucleotides read TGTGCCAGCAGCAGGGACAGGGGGTCCCTCTACGAGCAGTACTTC. Encoded protein: CASSRDRGSLYEQYF. V usage is TRBV11-3 and J usage is TRBJ2-7; 11 nucleotides match TRBD1. V shed 5 bases, J shed 3 bases, and the junction held 6 bases outside the gene matches. The CDR3 covers 15 residues. CDR1 is SGHNT and CDR2 is YENEEA in the germline V gene.

The J gene is TRBJ1-1, the V gene TRBV6-5, with 8 bases identical to TRBD1. Germline V lookup: CDR1 MNHEY, CDR2 SVGAGI. V shed 8 bases, J shed 5 bases, and the junction held 10 bases outside the gene matches. There are 14 residues in the CDR3. The CDR3 loop is CASQDRGDRTEAFF. DNA of the CDR3: TGTGCCAGCCAAGACAGGGGAGATAGGACTGAAGCTTTCTTT.

The rearrangement joins TRBV7-8 to TRBJ1-2, with TRBD1 as a possible D gene (5 bases). V was cut by 5 bases and J by 4 bases, with 14 bases left in between. The germline V gene encodes CDR1 SGHVS and CDR2 FQNEAQ. The CDR3 consists of 14 residues. In DNA, the CDR3 is TGTGCCAGCAGCCTAGGCGGGACTCCCTATGGCTACACCTTC. Translated, it gives CASSLGGTPYGYTF.

The chain recombines TRBV19 with TRBJ1-5, with no clear D. With 3 bases removed from V and 4 bases from J, the gap between germline ends came to 10 bases. Per germline, CDR1 LNHDA and CDR2 SQIVND (reference sequence). The CDR3 runs 14 residues. CDR3: CASSIQTGNQPQHF. In nucleotides, the CDR3 is TGTGCCAGTAGTATCCAGACGGGAAATCAGCCCCAGCATTTT.

CDR3 DNA sequence: TGTGCCAGCAGCTCCGGGACTAGCAGTACAGATACGCAGTATTTT. Its protein is CASSSGTSSTDTQYF. The gene calls are TRBV5-4 and TRBJ2-3; 9 nucleotides agree with TRBD2. This CDR3 is built from 15 residues. Per the germline V gene, CDR1 is SGHNT and CDR2 is YYREEE (reference sequence). Trimming took 3 bases from V and 3 from J; bases not matched to a gene: 5.

V and J are TRBV6-1 and TRBJ2-3, with 8 bases fitting TRBD1. V was clipped by 9 bases and J by 4 bases; unmatched bases: 6. The germline V gene encodes CDR1 MNHNS and CDR2 SASEGT. There are 13 residues in the CDR3. The CDR3: CASQTGVADTQYF. CDR3 bases: TGTGCCAGTCAGACAGGGGTGGCAGATACGCAGTATTTT.

This clone was observed once. V usage is TRBV18 and J usage is TRBJ1-1; TRBD1 is a possible D gene (5 bases). Germline V lookup: CDR1 KGHSH, CDR2 LQKENI. Trimming shortened V by 6 bases and J by 1 base, and 21 bases separated the two germline ends. This CDR3 region has 17 residues. This CDR3 reads CASSTRFGAPRNTEAFF. The CDR3 DNA sequence: TGTGCCAGCTCGACACGGTTTGGGGCCCCGAGGAACACTGAAGCTTTCTTT.

The chain has TRBV5-4 and TRBJ2-7, with TRBD2 matching 9 bases. V gave up 4 bases and J gave up 1 base; unmatched junction bases: 3. The V gene's germline CDR1 is SGHNT and CDR2 YYREEE (reference sequence). The CDR3 extends over 14 amino acids. CDR3 DNA sequence: TGTGCCAGCAGCCCAGCGGGGGGATCCTACGAGCAGTACTTC. Translating it yields CASSPAGGSYEQYF. Variable domain in full (rest from reference TRBV5-4 and TRBJ2-7): ETGVTQSPTHLIKTRGQQVTLRCSSQSGHNTVSWYQQALGQGPQFIFQYYREEENGRGNFPPRFSGLQFPNYSSELNVNALELDDSALYLCASSPAGGSYEQYFGPGTRLTVT.

The V and J genes are TRBV2 and TRBJ1-1; D remains ambiguous. The germline gives CDR1 SNHLY, CDR2 FYNNEI. V was shortened by 1 base and J by 4 bases, with 16 bases between the two germline ends. This CDR3 is 16 amino acids long. CDR3 in DNA: TGTGCCAGCAGTGAAGGAAAGGAGCAACTAACCACTGAAGCTTTCTTT. It encodes CASSEGKEQLTTEAFF.

V and J are TRBV6-5 and TRBJ2-2; D not certain. Germline loops: CDR1 MNHEY, CDR2 SVGAGI. This CDR3 contains 15 residues. The V end lost 2 bases, the J end lost 5 bases, and 12 bases lay between the germline ends. CDR3: CASSYPRSGTGELFF. In DNA form, the CDR3 reads TGTGCCAGCAGTTACCCCCGGTCAGGTACCGGGGAGCTGTTTTTT.

This chain uses TRBV5-4 with TRBJ2-5, with TRBD2 identical over 8 bases. V was clipped by 0 bases and J by 4 bases; unmatched bases: 5. The CDR3 spans 15 residues. Germline-derived CDR1 and CDR2 are SGHNT and YYREEE (reference sequence). The CDR3 reads CASSLAGSGGETQYF. DNA of the CDR3: TGTGCCAGCAGCTTGGCCGGGAGCGGGGGAGAGACCCAGTACTTC.